This passage covers 23 T cell receptor beta chains from one sample sequenced in a study of CD8 T cells in ankylosing spondylitis. Using its own MiXCR run on the 5' RACE reads, TCRdb lists one record per CDR3 protein. The sample consists of approximately 200,000 distinct CDR3 sequences, roughly 13% of them appearing once. The sequenced sample was blood, either unsorted or a sorted T cell fraction (not recorded which). The receptors were gathered from a male donor with ankylosing spondylitis or in good health (not recorded which).

This rearrangement joins TRBV7-9 to TRBJ1-1; D is perhaps TRBD1 (5 bases). Trimming shortened V by 5 bases and J by 4 bases, and 17 bases separated the two germline ends. Germline CDR1 reads SEHNR; CDR2 reads FQNEAQ (reference sequence). This CDR3 has 15 amino acids. DNA of the CDR3: TGTGCCAGCAGCCCTCCCCGAGGGGCCGGCACTGAAGCTTTCTTT. Protein product: CASSPPRGAGTEAFF.

This clonotype was recorded at least ten times. The chain combines TRBV5-1 with TRBJ1-1; TRBD1 matches at 9 bases. The length of the CDR3 is 14 residues. The junction had 7 bases not matched to a gene; V was cut back by 4 bases and J by 6 bases. CDR1 and CDR2 (germline): SGHRS, YFSETQ. For the CDR3, the DNA is TGCGCCAGCAGCGGTGACAGGGGGTCCCCTGAAGCTTTCTTT. Translating gives CASSGDRGSPEAFF.

The V and J genes are TRBV7-2 and TRBJ2-2; D not certain. The CDR3 is 14 amino acids. Germline V CDR1 and CDR2: SGHTA, FQGNSA. Deletions cut 4 bases from V and 4 bases from J, with 10 bases between. For the CDR3, the DNA is TGTGCCAGCAGCTCCGACCACGCCACCGGGGAGCTGTTTTTT. Protein: CASSSDHATGELFF.

This clonotype was recorded a few times. V is TRBV5-6 and J is TRBJ2-2; 10 nucleotides match TRBD2. The V gene's germline CDR1 is SGHDT and CDR2 YYEEEE. V was clipped by 1 base and J by 2 bases; unmatched bases: 8. This CDR3 is built from 18 residues. The CDR3 spells CASSLPPLAGRNTGELFF. CDR3 bases: TGTGCCAGCAGCTTGCCCCCACTAGCGGGGAGAAACACCGGGGAGCTGTTTTTT.

This clonotype has just one count. This may be a read error: a much more frequent sequence differs by one nucleotide. CDR3 sequence: CTSSSRTGRPTGANVLTF. DNA of the CDR3: TGTACCAGCAGTTCAAGGACAGGGCGCCCAACTGGGGCCAACGTCCTGACTTTC. The rearrangement joins TRBV2 to TRBJ2-6; TRBD1 matches at 8 bases. Germline V gene data show CDR1 as SNHLY and CDR2 as FYNNEI. The CDR3 totals 18 residues.

The rearrangement joins TRBV29-1 to TRBJ1-3, with D maybe TRBD1 (5 bases). The germline V gene encodes CDR1 SQVTM and CDR2 ANQGSEA. CDR3 length: 14 amino acids. V was pared by 7 bases and J by 0 bases, with 13 bases between. The CDR3 spells CSGGEASSGNTIYF. DNA for the CDR3: TGCAGCGGGGGGGAAGCTTCCTCTGGAAACACCATATATTTT.

This chain connects TRBV6-6 to TRBJ2-7; tentative D call: TRBD1 (5 bases). The CDR3 is made up of 13 amino acids. V lost 5 bases and J lost 3, with 11 bases in between. CDR1 is MNHNY and CDR2 is SVGAGI in the germline V gene (reference sequence). The CDR3 DNA sequence: TGTGCCAGCAGTCCAGGGCCACTCTACGAGCAGTACTTC. Its translation: CASSPGPLYEQYF.

The chain uses TRBV5-6 and TRBJ2-3; possible D gene TRBD1, 5 bases. The V end was cut by 2 bases, the J end by 3 bases, with 10 bases between. Germline CDR1 and CDR2: SGHDT and YYEEEE. The CDR3 totals 14 residues. The chain's CDR3 is CASSLRGWTDTQYF. CDR3 DNA sequence: TGTGCCAGCAGCTTAAGGGGCTGGACAGATACGCAGTATTTT.

This clonotype was seen more than once but under ten times. The genes are TRBV30 and TRBJ2-3; no firm D call. V lost 5 bases and J 3 bases, leaving 6 bases between the germline ends. Germline CDR1 is GTSNPN and CDR2 is SVGIG (reference sequence). CDR3 length equals 11 residues. The CDR3 reads CAWDGTDTQYF. CDR3 DNA: TGTGCCTGGGACGGTACAGATACGCAGTATTTT.

This clonotype was seen more than once but under ten times. The chain couples TRBV7-9 to TRBJ2-5; perhaps TRBD1 as D (6 bases). V dropped 1 base and J dropped 4 bases, with 13 bases sitting between them. The CDR3 totals 15 residues. Germline V gene lookup returns CDR1 SEHNR and CDR2 FQNEAQ (reference sequence). CDR3 coding DNA: TGTGCCAGCAGCTTAGAGGGCGCAGGGGTAGAGACCCAGTACTTC. This sequence encodes CASSLEGAGVETQYF.

This clonotype was detected once. Its ends do not fully match the called genes, so a read error is possible. The genes are TRBV27 and TRBJ2-3; maybe TRBD1 (6 bases). The CDR3 totals 14 residues. Per germline, CDR1 MNHEY and CDR2 SMNVEV (reference sequence). The CDR3 DNA sequence: TGTGTCAGCAGTTGGAGACAGGGCACAGATACGCAGTATTTT. Its translation is CVSSWRQGTDTQYF.

In this sample, this clonotype turned up a few times. J is TRBJ2-5 and V is TRBV2, with D tentatively TRBD1 (5 bases). With 2 bases removed from V and 2 bases from J, the gap between germline ends came to 12 bases. Germline V lookup: CDR1 SNHLY, CDR2 FYNNEI. The CDR3 loop spans 15 amino acids. The CDR3 DNA sequence: TGTGCCAGCAGTGAAACAGGCGGATCTCAAGAGACCCAGTACTTC. This encodes CASSETGGSQETQYF.

This clonotype was detected a few times. V and J are TRBV14 and TRBJ2-1; 7 bases fit TRBD1. Germline trimming cut 3 bases from V and 2 bases from J; bases unmatched to any gene: 10. This CDR3 has 17 residues. Looked up from germline, CDR1 is SGHDN and CDR2 is FVKESK. In DNA, the CDR3 is TGTGCCAGCAGCCACCCAGGGAAGGGGGCAACCTACAATGAGCAGTTCTTC. Protein sequence: CASSHPGKGATYNEQFF.

This clonotype appeared many times. The chain carries TRBV6-2 or TRBV6-3 and TRBJ2-1; D perhaps matches TRBD2 (6 bases). Germline V CDR1 and CDR2: MNHEY, SVGEGT. The CDR3 contains 15 residues. With 6 bases removed from V and 6 bases from J, the gap between germline ends came to 18 bases. This CDR3 is CASSLAPGESNEQFF. CDR3 coding DNA: TGTGCCAGCAGCCTCGCCCCGGGGGAATCCAATGAGCAGTTCTTC.

The chain recombines TRBV25-1 with TRBJ2-5, with 10 bases matching TRBD2. The CDR3 spans 18 residues. Germline V gene sequence: CDR1 MGHDK, CDR2 SYGVNS. Trimming at V came to 3 bases and at J to 5 bases, leaving 15 bases not matched to a gene. The CDR3 sequence: CASSDGWRLAGVGETQYF. DNA of the CDR3: TGTGCCAGCAGTGATGGCTGGAGGCTAGCGGGAGTGGGGGAGACCCAGTACTTC.

This rearrangement joins TRBV16 to TRBJ2-7, with 10 bases matching TRBD2. V was pared by 1 base and J by 6 bases, with 15 bases of the junction left unmatched. This CDR3 is 18 amino acids long. The V gene's germline CDR1 is KGHSY and CDR2 FQNENV. The CDR3, as DNA: TGTGCCAGCAGCCAATTGGGGCCCCTAGCGGGGGTACCGGGCGAGCAGTACTTC. Amino acid sequence: CASSQLGPLAGVPGEQYF.

CDR3 sequence: CASSPLWGLAGGSYEQYF. The CDR3 region has the DNA TGTGCCAGCAGCCCCTTGTGGGGGCTAGCGGGAGGATCCTACGAGCAGTACTTC. This chain connects TRBV7-6 to TRBJ2-7; 11 nucleotides line up with TRBD2. Losses at the gene ends were 5 bases for V and 1 base for J; bases not matched to a gene: 13. Germline values: CDR1 SGHVS, CDR2 FNYEAQ. This CDR3 is built from 18 residues.

V and J are TRBV4-1 and TRBJ1-2, with D maybe TRBD1 (6 bases). Germline values: CDR1 MGHRA, CDR2 YSYEKL. The CDR3 runs 11 residues. Trimming left V 6 bases short and J 6 bases short, with 8 bases between. CDR3 in amino acids: CASRGGNGYTF. The CDR3 region has the DNA TGCGCCAGCAGAGGGGGAAATGGCTACACCTTC.

This clonotype has more than one count but fewer than ten. This chain connects TRBV5-1 to TRBJ2-7; D possibly corresponds to TRBD1 (5 bases). The V end lost 0 bases, the J end lost 3 bases, and 10 bases lay between the germline ends. Per germline, CDR1 SGHRS and CDR2 YFSETQ. The CDR3 extends over 14 amino acids. The CDR3 region is CASSLEGAHYEQYF. In DNA form, the CDR3 reads TGCGCCAGCAGCTTGGAAGGGGCTCACTACGAGCAGTACTTC.

This clonotype has a count of ten or more. J is TRBJ2-1 and V is TRBV29-1, with unresolved D. Germline V gene data show CDR1 as SQVTM and CDR2 as ANQGSEA. With 4 bases removed from V and 7 bases from J, the gap between germline ends came to 5 bases. CDR3 length: 10 amino acids. CDR3 DNA: TGCAGCGTTGTTCGTAATGAGCAGTTCTTC. This translates into CSVVRNEQFF.

This clonotype was observed many times. The chain has TRBV12-3 or TRBV12-4 and TRBJ2-2; 14 bases map to TRBD2. Trimming cost V 5 bases and J 5 bases; bases outside gene matches: 4. This CDR3 contains 16 residues. The CDR3 sequence is CASSLGTSGSTGELFF. For the CDR3, the DNA is TGTGCCAGCAGTCTCGGGACTAGCGGGAGTACCGGGGAGCTGTTTTTT.

The chain combines TRBV9 with TRBJ2-3; D unclear. In germline, CDR1 is SGDLS, CDR2 YYNGEE. Trimming left V 3 bases short and J 4 bases short, with 12 bases between. This CDR3 has 14 amino acids. This chain's CDR3 is CASSGIFGSDTQYF. As DNA, the CDR3 is TGTGCCAGCAGCGGGATTTTCGGCTCAGATACGCAGTATTTT. Variable domain in full (rest from reference TRBV9 and TRBJ2-3): DSGVTQTPKHLITATGQRVTLRCSPRSGDLSVYWYQQSLDQGLQFLIQYYNGEERAKGNILERFSAQQFPDLHSELNLSSLELGDSALYFCASSGIFGSDTQYFGPGTRLTVL.

Regarding this clonotype: A read error is possible here, since a much larger clone lies one base away. V and J are TRBV20-1 and TRBJ2-7, with D possibly being TRBD2 (5 bases). V was pared by 3 bases and J by 3 bases, with 18 bases between. The CDR3 spans 15 residues. CDR1 is DFQATT, CDR2 SNEGSKA, per germline (reference sequence). The CDR3 reads CSAREAKSFVYEQYF. The DNA for the CDR3 is TGCAGTGCTAGGGAGGCCAAATCCTTTGTCTACGAGCAGTACTTC.